This entry describes one T cell receptor (beta chain). The data are from a study of OX40 agonist ivuxolimab in advanced cancers. Study at large: Ivuxolimab, an antibody acting as an agonist of OX40 (CD134), was used to treat patients.

Sequencing used immunoSEQ multiplex PCR; TCRdb keeps in-frame clones, though not all of them. The sample includes 50,000 to 75,000 clones, 86% of them seen just once. CDR3 length: 14 residues. CDR1 is MNHNS, CDR2 SASEGT, per germline. The V and J ends lost 5 bases and 8 bases, in that order; junction bases with no gene match: 6. Sequenced here: CD4+ or CD8+ T cells sorted from blood, sampled in a trial of the OX40 agonist ivuxolimab. The receptor's source is an adult with an advanced solid tumor such as melanoma, head and neck, liver or kidney cancer. This chain joins TRBV6-1 and TRBJ1-6; 7 bases agree with TRBD1. The CDR3 reads CASSPDRADSPLHF. The CDR3 nucleotides read TGTGCCAGCAGTCCTGACAGGGCGGATTCACCCCTCCACTTT.